This T cell receptor (beta chain) is from a study of human T cells and chemical hapten exposure. Whole-study context: The sensitizing agent was 2% DPC, placed on about 2 cm by about 2 cm of upper inner arm skin.

TCRdb passed the RACE reads through MiXCR, listing each CDR3 protein once. The data contain some 84,000 distinct CDR3 sequences, 8.5% of them singletons. Time point in this sample: pre-sensitization, week 0. Specified treatment: therapeutic diphenylcyclopropenone sensitization with weekly scalp DPC. In its sample, this clonotype was seen a few times. V was cut by 4 bases and J by 2 bases, with 15 bases left in between. Germline CDR1 is SGHDN and CDR2 is FVKESK. The CDR3 contains 15 residues. The origin of this receptor is a man aged 35 to 55 with alopecia areata. Some clones in this sample may be carry-over from other donors' samples. Specimen: whole blood, collected in connection with sensitization to the hapten diphenylcyclopropenone (DPC). The chain carries TRBV14 and TRBJ2-7, with D possibly being TRBD2 (6 bases). The CDR3 spells CASSPAAGRTYEQYF. DNA of the CDR3: TGTGCCAGCAGCCCAGCAGCGGGCAGGACCTACGAGCAGTACTTC.